The subject of this entry is one TCR beta chain. The sample belongs to a study of T cell changes during pregnancy in multiple sclerosis. Profiled with immunoSEQ multiplex PCR; TCRdb holds only in-frame clones, not every one. The sample carries roughly 32,000 clones, roughly 90% recorded once. The specimen comprised CD8+ T cells from peripheral blood mononuclear cells, sampled in the third trimester of pregnancy. This clonotype was sampled from a female donor with multiple sclerosis, enrolled in a pregnancy study.

The CDR3 here is CASSVGAGAYEQYF. The CDR3 DNA is TGTGCCAGCAGCGTAGGAGCAGGCGCCTACGAGCAGTACTTC. The chain has TRBV9 and TRBJ2-7; D unclear. Trimming stripped 0 bases from V and 2 bases from J, with 9 bases between. Germline CDR1 and CDR2: SGDLS and YYNGEE. This CDR3 is built from 14 residues.